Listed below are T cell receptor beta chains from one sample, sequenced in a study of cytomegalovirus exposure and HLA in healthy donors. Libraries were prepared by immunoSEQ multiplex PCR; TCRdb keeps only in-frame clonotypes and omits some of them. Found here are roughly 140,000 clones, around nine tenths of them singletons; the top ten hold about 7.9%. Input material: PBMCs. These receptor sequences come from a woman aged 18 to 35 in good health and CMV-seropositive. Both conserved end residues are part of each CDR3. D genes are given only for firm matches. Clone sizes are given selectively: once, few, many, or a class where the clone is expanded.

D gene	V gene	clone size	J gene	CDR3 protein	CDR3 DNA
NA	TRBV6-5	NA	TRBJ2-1	CASSHGFYNEQFF	TGTGCCAGCAGCCACGGGTTCTACAATGAGCAGTTCTTC
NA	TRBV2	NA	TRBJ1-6	CARAGTYNSPLHF	TGTGCCAGGGCGGGGACGTATAATTCACCCCTCCACTTT
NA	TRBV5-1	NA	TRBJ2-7	CASSLAPGAAYEQYF	TGCGCCAGCAGCTTGGCCCCAGGAGCGGCCTACGAGCAGTACTTC
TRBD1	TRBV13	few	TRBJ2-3	CASSLEGTGRDTQYF	TGTGCCAGCAGCTTGGAGGGGACAGGGAGAGATACGCAGTATTTT
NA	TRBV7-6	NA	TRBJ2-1	CASSLLDEQFF	TGTGCCAGCAGCTTGCTAGATGAGCAGTTCTTC
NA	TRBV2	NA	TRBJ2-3	CASSGLPSGLTDTQYF	TGTGCCAGCAGTGGTCTCCCCTCAGGGCTCACAGATACGCAGTATTTT
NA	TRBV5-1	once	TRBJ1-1	CASSLDRSNTEAFF	TGCGCCAGCAGCTTGGACAGGTCGAACACTGAAGCTTTCTTT
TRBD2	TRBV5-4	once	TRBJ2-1	CASSFLAPSGSSYNEQFF	TGTGCCAGCAGCTTCCTGGCCCCTAGCGGGAGCTCCTACAATGAGCAGTTCTTC
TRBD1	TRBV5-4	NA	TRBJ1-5	CASSLDQGVGGQPQHF	TGTGCCAGCAGCTTGGACCAGGGGGTGGGAGGTCAGCCCCAGCATTTT
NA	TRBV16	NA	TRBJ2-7	CASSQFSQISYEQYF	TGTGCCAGCAGCCAATTTAGCCAGATATCCTACGAGCAGTACTTC
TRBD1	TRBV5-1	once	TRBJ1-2	CASSLDRGHEGYTF	TGCGCCAGCAGCTTGGACAGGGGGCATGAGGGCTACACCTTC
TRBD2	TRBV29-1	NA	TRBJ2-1	CSGGTSGGSSYNEQFF	TGCAGCGGCGGGACTAGCGGGGGGAGCTCCTACAATGAGCAGTTCTTC
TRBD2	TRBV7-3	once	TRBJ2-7	CASSLLPSTRGASYEQYF	TGTGCCAGCAGCTTATTGCCTAGTACGCGGGGGGCCTCCTACGAGCAGTACTTC
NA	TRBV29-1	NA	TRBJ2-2	CSVVRGGPGELFF	TGCAGCGTTGTGAGGGGAGGTCCCGGGGAGCTGTTTTTT
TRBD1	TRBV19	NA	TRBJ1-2	CASSPSGQGPYGYTF	TGTGCCAGTAGTCCCTCGGGACAGGGTCCCTATGGCTACACCTTC
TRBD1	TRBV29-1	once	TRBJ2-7	CSVEVRDRGYEQYF	TGCAGCGTTGAGGTCAGGGACAGGGGCTACGAGCAGTACTTC
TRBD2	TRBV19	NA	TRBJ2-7	CASTNGASGTHEQYF	TGTGCCAGTACTAACGGGGCTAGCGGGACGCACGAGCAGTACTTC
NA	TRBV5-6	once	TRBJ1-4	CASSFQGRVNEKLFF	TGTGCCAGCAGCTTTCAGGGCAGAGTTAATGAAAAACTGTTTTTT
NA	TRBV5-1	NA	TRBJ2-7	CASSLDAGTLAYEQYF	TGCGCCAGCAGCCTGGATGCTGGGACATTAGCCTACGAGCAGTACTTC
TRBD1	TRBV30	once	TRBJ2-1	CAWSSKKRQGRYNEQFF	TGTGCCTGGAGTTCGAAAAAGCGACAGGGACGGTACAATGAGCAGTTCTTC
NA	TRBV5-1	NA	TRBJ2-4	CASSLGGGADIQYF	TGCGCCAGCAGCTTGGGTGGAGGGGCGGACATTCAGTACTTC
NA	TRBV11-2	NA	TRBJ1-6	CASSLSGGGNSPLHF	TGTGCCAGCAGCTTAAGTGGGGGCGGAAATTCACCCCTCCACTTT
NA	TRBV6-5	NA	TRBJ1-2	CASSYLPDSGAIYTF	TGTGCCAGCAGCTACCTCCCTGACAGTGGGGCTATCTACACCTTC
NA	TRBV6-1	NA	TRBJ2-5	CASSDFGGETQYF	TGTGCCAGCAGTGACTTTGGCGGAGAGACCCAGTACTTC